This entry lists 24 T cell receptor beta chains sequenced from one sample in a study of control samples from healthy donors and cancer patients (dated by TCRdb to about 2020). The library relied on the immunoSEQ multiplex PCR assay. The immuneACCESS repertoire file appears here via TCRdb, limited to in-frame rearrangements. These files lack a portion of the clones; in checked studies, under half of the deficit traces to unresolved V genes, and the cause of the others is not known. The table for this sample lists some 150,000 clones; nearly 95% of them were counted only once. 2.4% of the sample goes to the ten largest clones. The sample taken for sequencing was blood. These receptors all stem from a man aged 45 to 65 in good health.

Here the CDR3 DNA reads TGTGCCAGCAGCTTAAAGGAAAGGGGCCAGCCCCAGCATTTT. This codes for CASSLKERGQPQHF. The V gene is TRBV7-2, the J gene TRBJ1-5, with D possibly TRBD1 on 5 matching bases. Germline lookup yields CDR1 SGHTA and CDR2 FQGNSA. The CDR3 consists of 14 residues. Trimming took 2 bases from V and 7 from J, leaving 12 bases between them. Based on the CDR3 plus reference TRBV7-2 and TRBJ1-5, the full variable domain is GAGVSQSPSNKVTEKGKDVELRCDPISGHTALYWYRQSLGQGLEFLIYFQGNSAPDKSGLPSDRFSAERTGGSVSTLTIQRTQQEDSAVYLCASSLKERGQPQHFGDGTRLSIL.

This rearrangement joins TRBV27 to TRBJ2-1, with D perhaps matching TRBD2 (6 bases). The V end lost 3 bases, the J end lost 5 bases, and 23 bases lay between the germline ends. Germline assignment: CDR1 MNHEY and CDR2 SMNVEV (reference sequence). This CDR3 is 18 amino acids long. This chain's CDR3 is CASSFRPGGTQPHNEQFF. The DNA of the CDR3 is TGTGCCAGCAGTTTTAGGCCTGGCGGGACCCAGCCCCACAATGAGCAGTTCTTC.

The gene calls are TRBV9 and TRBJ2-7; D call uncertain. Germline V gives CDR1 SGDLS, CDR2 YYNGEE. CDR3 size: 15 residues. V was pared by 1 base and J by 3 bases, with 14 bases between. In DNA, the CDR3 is TGTGCCAGCAGCGTATACGGCGGAGAAGACTACGAGCAGTACTTC. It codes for CASSVYGGEDYEQYF.

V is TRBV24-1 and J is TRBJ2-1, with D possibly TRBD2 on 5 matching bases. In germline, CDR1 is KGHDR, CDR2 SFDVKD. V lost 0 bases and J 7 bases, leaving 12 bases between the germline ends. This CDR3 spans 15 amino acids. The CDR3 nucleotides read TGTGCCACCAGTGATTTGGGGGAGAGAACGAATGAGCAGTTCTTC. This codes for CATSDLGERTNEQFF.

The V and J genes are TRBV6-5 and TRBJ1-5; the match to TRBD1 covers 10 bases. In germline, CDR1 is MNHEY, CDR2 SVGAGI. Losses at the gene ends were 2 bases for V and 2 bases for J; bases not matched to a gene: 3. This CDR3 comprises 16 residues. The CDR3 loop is CASSYSGTGGNQPQHF. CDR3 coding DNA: TGTGCCAGCAGTTACAGTGGGACAGGGGGCAATCAGCCCCAGCATTTT.

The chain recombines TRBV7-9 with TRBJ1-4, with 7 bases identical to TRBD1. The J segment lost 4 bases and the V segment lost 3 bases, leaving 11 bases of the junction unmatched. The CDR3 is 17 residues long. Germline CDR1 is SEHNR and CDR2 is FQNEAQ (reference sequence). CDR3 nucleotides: TGTGCCAGCAGCTTTCCCCGGTGGGGACAGAGTAATGAAAAACTGTTTTTT. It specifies CASSFPRWGQSNEKLFF.

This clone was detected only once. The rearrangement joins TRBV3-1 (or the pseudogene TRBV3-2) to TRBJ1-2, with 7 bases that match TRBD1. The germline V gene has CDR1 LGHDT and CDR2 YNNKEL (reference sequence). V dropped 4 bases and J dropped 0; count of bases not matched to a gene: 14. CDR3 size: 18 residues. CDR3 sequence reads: CASSRTQDRHQANYGYTF. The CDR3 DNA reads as TGTGCCAGCAGCCGCACACAGGACAGGCACCAAGCTAACTATGGCTACACCTTC.

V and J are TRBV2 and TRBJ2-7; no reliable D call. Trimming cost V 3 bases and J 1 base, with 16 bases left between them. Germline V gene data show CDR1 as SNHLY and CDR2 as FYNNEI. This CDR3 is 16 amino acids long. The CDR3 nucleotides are TGTGCCAGCAGTGAGGCCTTAGCTCTTCCTTCCTACGAGCAGTACTTC. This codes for CASSEALALPSYEQYF.

DNA for the CDR3: TGCGCCAGCAGCATGTCGCCTAGCGGAGTTCGCAATGAGCAGTTCTTC. It encodes CASSMSPSGVRNEQFF. V and J are TRBV5-1 and TRBJ2-1, with TRBD2 matching over 7 bases. The CDR3 contains 16 residues. V trimming: 4 bases; J trimming: 6 bases; junction bases outside the gene matches: 13. Germline V lookup: CDR1 SGHRS, CDR2 YFSETQ.

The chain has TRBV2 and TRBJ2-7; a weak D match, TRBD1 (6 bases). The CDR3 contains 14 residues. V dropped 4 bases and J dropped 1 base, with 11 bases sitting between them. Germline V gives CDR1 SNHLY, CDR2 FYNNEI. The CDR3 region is CASSGTALSYEQYF. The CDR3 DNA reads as TGTGCCAGCAGTGGGACAGCGTTATCCTACGAGCAGTACTTC. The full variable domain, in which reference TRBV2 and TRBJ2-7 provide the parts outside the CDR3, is EPEVTQTPSHQVTQMGQEVILRCVPISNHLYFYWYRQILGQKVEFLVSFYNNEISEKSEIFDDQFSVERPDGSNFTLKIRSTKLEDSAMYFCASSGTALSYEQYFGPGTRLTVT.

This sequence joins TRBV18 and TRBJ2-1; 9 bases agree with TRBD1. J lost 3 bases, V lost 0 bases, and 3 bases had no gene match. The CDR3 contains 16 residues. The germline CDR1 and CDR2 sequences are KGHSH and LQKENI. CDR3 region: CASSPPRQGVYNEQFF. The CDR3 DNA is TGTGCCAGCTCACCACCGCGACAGGGGGTCTACAATGAGCAGTTCTTC.

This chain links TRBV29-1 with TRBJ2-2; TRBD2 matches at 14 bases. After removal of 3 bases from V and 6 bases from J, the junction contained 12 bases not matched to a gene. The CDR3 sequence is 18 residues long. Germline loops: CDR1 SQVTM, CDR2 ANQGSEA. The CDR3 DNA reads TGCAGCGTTGATAAACCCCGAGGGGGACTAGCGGGAGCCGGGGAGCTGTTTTTT. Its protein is CSVDKPRGGLAGAGELFF.

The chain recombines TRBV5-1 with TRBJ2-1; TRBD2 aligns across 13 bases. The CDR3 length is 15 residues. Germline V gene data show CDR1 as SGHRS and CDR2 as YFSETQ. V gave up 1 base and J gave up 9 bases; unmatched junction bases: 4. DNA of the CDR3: TGCGCCAGCAGCTTGACTAGCGGGAGGGAAGGTGAGCAGTTCTTC. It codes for CASSLTSGREGEQFF.

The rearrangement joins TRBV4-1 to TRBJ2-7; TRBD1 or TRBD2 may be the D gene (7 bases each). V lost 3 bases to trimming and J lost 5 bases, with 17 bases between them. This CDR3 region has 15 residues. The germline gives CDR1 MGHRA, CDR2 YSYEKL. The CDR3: CASSHPGGGLDEQYF. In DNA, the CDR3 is TGCGCCAGCAGCCACCCAGGGGGAGGGCTCGACGAGCAGTACTTC.

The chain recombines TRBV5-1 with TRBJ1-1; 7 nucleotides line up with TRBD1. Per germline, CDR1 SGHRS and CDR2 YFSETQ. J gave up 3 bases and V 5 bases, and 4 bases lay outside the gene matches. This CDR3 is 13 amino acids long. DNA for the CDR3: TGCGCCAGCAGATACACAGGGGACACTGAAGCTTTCTTT. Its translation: CASRYTGDTEAFF.

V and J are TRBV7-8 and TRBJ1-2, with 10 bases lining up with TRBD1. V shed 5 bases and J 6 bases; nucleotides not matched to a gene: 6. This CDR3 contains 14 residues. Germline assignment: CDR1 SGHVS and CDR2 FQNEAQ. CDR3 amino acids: CASSLIGTGDGYTF. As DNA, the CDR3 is TGTGCCAGCAGCCTTATTGGGACAGGGGATGGCTACACCTTC.

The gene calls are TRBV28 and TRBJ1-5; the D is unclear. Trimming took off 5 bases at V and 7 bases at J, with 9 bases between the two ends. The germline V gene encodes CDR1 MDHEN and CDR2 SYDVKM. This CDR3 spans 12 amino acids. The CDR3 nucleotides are TGTGCCAGCAGTCCCCTTAAACAGCCCCAGCATTTT. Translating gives CASSPLKQPQHF.

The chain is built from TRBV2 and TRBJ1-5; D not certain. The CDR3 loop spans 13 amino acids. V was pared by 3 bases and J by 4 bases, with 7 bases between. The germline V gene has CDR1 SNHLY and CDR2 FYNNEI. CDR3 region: CASSEERNQPQHF. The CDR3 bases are TGTGCCAGCAGTGAGGAGAGAAATCAGCCCCAGCATTTT.

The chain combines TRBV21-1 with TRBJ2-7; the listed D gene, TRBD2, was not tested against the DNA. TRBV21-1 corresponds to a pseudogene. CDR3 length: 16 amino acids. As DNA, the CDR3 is TGTGCCAGCAGCAAAGTCGGACTAGCGGGAGAGTTCGGGCAGTACTTC. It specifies CASSKVGLAGEFGQYF.

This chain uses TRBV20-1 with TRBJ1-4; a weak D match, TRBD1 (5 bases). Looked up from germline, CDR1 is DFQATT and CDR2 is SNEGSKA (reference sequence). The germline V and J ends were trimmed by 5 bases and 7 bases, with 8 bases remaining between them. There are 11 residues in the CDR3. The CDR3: CSAGRVEKLFF. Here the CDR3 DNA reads TGCAGTGCTGGCAGGGTTGAAAAACTGTTTTTT.

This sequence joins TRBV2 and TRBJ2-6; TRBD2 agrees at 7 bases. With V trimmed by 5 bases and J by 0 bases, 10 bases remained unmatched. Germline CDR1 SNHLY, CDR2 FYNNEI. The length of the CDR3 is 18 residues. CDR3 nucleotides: TGTGCCAGCAGTTTCCTCTCCAGCGGGGCCTCTGGGGCCAACGTCCTGACTTTC. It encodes CASSFLSSGASGANVLTF.

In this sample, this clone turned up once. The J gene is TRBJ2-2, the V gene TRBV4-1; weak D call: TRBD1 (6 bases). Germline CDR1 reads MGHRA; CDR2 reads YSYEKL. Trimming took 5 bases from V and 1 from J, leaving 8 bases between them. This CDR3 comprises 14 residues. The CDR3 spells CASSLGQNTGELFF. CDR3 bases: TGCGCCAGCAGCTTGGGACAGAACACCGGGGAGCTGTTTTTT.

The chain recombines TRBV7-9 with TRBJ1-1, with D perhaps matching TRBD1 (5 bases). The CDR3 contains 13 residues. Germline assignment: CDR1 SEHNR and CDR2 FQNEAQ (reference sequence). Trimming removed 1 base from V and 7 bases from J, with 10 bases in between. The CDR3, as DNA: TGTGCCAGCAGCTTAGGGGGGGATTATGAAGCTTTCTTT. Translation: CASSLGGDYEAFF.

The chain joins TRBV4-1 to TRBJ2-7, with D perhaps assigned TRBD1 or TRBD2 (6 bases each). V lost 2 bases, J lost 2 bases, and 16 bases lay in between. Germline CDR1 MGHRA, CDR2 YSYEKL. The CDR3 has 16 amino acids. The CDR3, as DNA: TGCGCCAGCAGCCAAACCCCGGGGGCCAAGACCTACGAGCAGTACTTC. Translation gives CASSQTPGAKTYEQYF.